The 14 T cell receptor beta chains presented below share a single source sample, sequenced in a study of PD-1 blockade in classical Hodgkin lymphoma. Data came from immunoSEQ multiplex PCR; TCRdb stores just in-frame clones and leaves some out. The sample lists tens of thousands of clones, around 76% seen once, with about 12% in the top ten. Time point noted: cycle 4 day 1 (C4D1), after 5 to 7 weeks of nivolumab. Brentuximab vedotin exposure varied, and every patient relapsed after autologous stem cell transplantation. Source: peripheral blood mononuclear cells (PBMCs), taken before the fourth cycle of nivolumab. These receptor sequences come from a human donor with classical Hodgkin lymphoma.

The chain links TRBV19 to TRBJ1-4, with D possibly being TRBD1 (5 bases). Trimming took 7 bases from V and 4 from J, leaving 10 bases between them. Germline V gene data show CDR1 as LNHDA and CDR2 as SQIVND (reference sequence). CDR3 length: 13 amino acids. The CDR3 sequence is CASKRQGNEKLFF. The CDR3 DNA is TGTGCCAGTAAAAGGCAGGGTAATGAAAAACTGTTTTTT.

This chain connects TRBV20-1 to TRBJ2-3, with D hard to call. The CDR3 has 10 amino acids. V shed 3 bases and J shed 6 bases, with 4 bases lying between them. Germline values: CDR1 DFQATT, CDR2 SNEGSKA (reference sequence). The CDR3 nucleotides are TGCAGTGCTAGGGAGGATACGCAGTATTTT. As protein: CSAREDTQYF.

DNA for the CDR3: TGTGCCAGCAGCCCCGAACGCTACGAGCAGTACTTC. Amino acid sequence: CASSPERYEQYF. The V call is TRBV7-9, the J call TRBJ2-7, with D unresolved. The CDR3 length is 12 residues. V lost 5 bases to trimming and J lost 3 bases, with 8 bases between them. Germline CDR1 and CDR2: SEHNR and FQNEAQ (reference sequence).

The CDR3 DNA sequence: TGTGCCAGCAGCCAATATAGAGGAGAGAGGGGCTACACCTTC. Encoded protein: CASSQYRGERGYTF. The chain is built from TRBV9 and TRBJ1-2; no definite D call. Germline V gene sequence: CDR1 SGDLS, CDR2 YYNGEE. The CDR3 has 14 amino acids. Trimming removed 4 bases from V and 8 bases from J, with 18 bases in between.

This rearrangement joins TRBV19 to TRBJ2-3; TRBD1 matches 8 bases. With 11 bases clipped from V and 6 bases from J, the junction kept 10 bases outside the gene matches. This CDR3 contains 13 residues. Germline values: CDR1 LNHDA, CDR2 SQIVND (reference sequence). CDR3 in amino acids: CASRTGKGDTQYF. CDR3 DNA: TGTGCCTCCAGGACAGGGAAAGGCGATACGCAGTATTTT. Drawing the rest from reference TRBV19 and TRBJ2-3, the complete variable domain is DGGITQSPKYLFRKEGQNVTLSCEQNLNHDAMYWYRQDPGQGLRLIYYSQIVNDFQKGDIAEGYSVSREKKESFPLTVTSAQKNPTAFYLCASRTGKGDTQYFGPGTRLTVL.

V usage is TRBV7-9 and J usage is TRBJ1-4; the D gene is possibly TRBD1 (5 bases). This CDR3 is built from 14 residues. Germline V gene data show CDR1 as SEHNR and CDR2 as FQNEAQ (reference sequence). Trimming shortened V by 4 bases and J by 6 bases, and 12 bases separated the two germline ends. In DNA form, the CDR3 reads TGTGCCAGCAGCTCAGGAGCGGGGGATGAAAAACTGTTTTTT. Protein product: CASSSGAGDEKLFF.

The chain joins TRBV4-1 to TRBJ1-2, with D possibly being TRBD1 (5 bases). CDR1 is MGHRA, CDR2 YSYEKL, per germline. The CDR3 length is 20 residues. Trimming left V 1 base short and J 3 bases short, with 27 bases between. Here the CDR3 reads CASSQVLRSRGPMGDYGYTF. The CDR3 DNA reads TGCGCCAGCAGCCAAGTTCTGCGGTCAAGGGGCCCAATGGGAGACTATGGCTACACCTTC.

The chain employs TRBV5-6 and TRBJ2-7, with 8 positions matching TRBD1. This CDR3 comprises 15 residues. Germline loops: CDR1 SGHDT, CDR2 YYEEEE. With 1 base clipped from V and 2 bases from J, the junction kept 5 bases outside the gene matches. Here the CDR3 reads CASSLPRDRPYEQYF. Written as DNA, the CDR3 is TGTGCCAGCAGCTTGCCCCGGGACAGGCCCTACGAGCAGTACTTC.

The rearrangement joins TRBV2 to TRBJ2-2; 8 positions match TRBD1. The CDR3 length is 15 residues. The V and J ends lost 5 bases and 0 bases, in that order; junction bases with no gene match: 2. Germline assignment: CDR1 SNHLY and CDR2 FYNNEI. The CDR3 coding sequence is TGTGCCAGCAGTCAGGACAGGGCGAACACCGGGGAGCTGTTTTTT. This gives the protein CASSQDRANTGELFF.

V gene TRBV25-1 combines with J gene TRBJ2-2, with 7 bases aligning to TRBD1. The J segment lost 6 bases and the V segment lost 5 bases, leaving 6 bases of the junction unmatched. The CDR3 is 14 amino acids. The germline V gene has CDR1 MGHDK and CDR2 SYGVNS. The CDR3 DNA reads as TGTGCCAGCAGTAGAGGGGGCTGGGCCGGGGAGCTGTTTTTT. Translated, it gives CASSRGGWAGELFF.

This clone was picked up a small number of times. In DNA form, the CDR3 reads TGTGCCAGCAGCCTACTAGTTCACGAGCAGTACTTC. Translated, it gives CASSLLVHEQYF. The chain combines TRBV11-2 with TRBJ2-7; D perhaps matches TRBD2 (5 bases). The germline CDR1 and CDR2 sequences are SGHAT and FQNNGV. There are 12 residues in the CDR3. Trimming cost V 5 bases and J 5 bases, with 10 bases left between them.

The chain is built from TRBV4-1 and TRBJ2-7; 7 positions agree with TRBD2. The germline V gene has CDR1 MGHRA and CDR2 YSYEKL. The J segment lost 2 bases and the V segment lost 2 bases, leaving 6 bases of the junction unmatched. The CDR3 totals 15 residues. CDR3 residues: CASSQRTSVAYEQYF. The CDR3 nucleotides are TGCGCCAGCAGCCAACGTACTAGCGTTGCCTACGAGCAGTACTTC.

V is TRBV4-1 and J is TRBJ2-3, with 15 bases that match TRBD2. Per germline, CDR1 MGHRA and CDR2 YSYEKL. This CDR3 is built from 16 residues. The V gene end was trimmed by 1 base and the J gene end by 10 bases; junction bases not matched to a gene: 6. CDR3: CASSQAGTSGRPAQYF. Here the CDR3 DNA reads TGCGCCAGCAGCCAAGCGGGGACTAGCGGGAGGCCGGCGCAGTATTTT.

This clone was counted between two and nine times. The genes are TRBV7-2 and TRBJ2-1; 10 nucleotides align to TRBD2. Germline CDR1 reads SGHTA; CDR2 reads FQGNSA. The V segment lost 7 bases and the J segment 6 bases; nucleotides outside the gene matches: 6. This CDR3 is 14 amino acids long. Written as DNA, the CDR3 is TGTGCCAGCACCTATGGACTAGCGGCCAATGAGCAGTTCTTC. Translated, it gives CASTYGLAANEQFF. The entire variable domain, with the rest obtained from reference TRBV7-2 and TRBJ2-1, is as follows: GAGVSQSPSNKVTEKGKDVELRCDPISGHTALYWYRQSLGQGLEFLIYFQGNSAPDKSGLPSDRFSAERTGGSVSTLTIQRTQQEDSAVYLCASTYGLAANEQFFGPGTRLTVL.